The clone carrying this T cell receptor (beta chain) showed up just a few times. A universal primer site was incorporated via template switching, and the cDNA contained unique molecular identifiers. One entry per CDR3 protein, called by TCRdb with MiXCR from the 5' RACE reads. Of about 530,000 distinct CDR3 sequences in the sample, about a fifth are singletons; the top ten hold around 0.5%. Germline V CDR1 and CDR2: SGHAT, FQNNGV. Trimming stripped 1 base from V and 5 bases from J, with 12 bases between. The CDR3 is 15 residues long. The sample originates from a study of identical twins. The same sample was also used in a study of yellow fever vaccine responses in identical twins.

The clonotype originates from a woman between 18 and 29 years old in good health. Sequenced material: CD4+ T cells sorted from blood. The chain is built from TRBV11-2 and TRBJ2-1; D unresolved. For the CDR3, the DNA is TGTGCCAGCAGCTTAGCGGGTACGCTTAACAATGAGCAGTTCTTC. It yields the protein CASSLAGTLNNEQFF.